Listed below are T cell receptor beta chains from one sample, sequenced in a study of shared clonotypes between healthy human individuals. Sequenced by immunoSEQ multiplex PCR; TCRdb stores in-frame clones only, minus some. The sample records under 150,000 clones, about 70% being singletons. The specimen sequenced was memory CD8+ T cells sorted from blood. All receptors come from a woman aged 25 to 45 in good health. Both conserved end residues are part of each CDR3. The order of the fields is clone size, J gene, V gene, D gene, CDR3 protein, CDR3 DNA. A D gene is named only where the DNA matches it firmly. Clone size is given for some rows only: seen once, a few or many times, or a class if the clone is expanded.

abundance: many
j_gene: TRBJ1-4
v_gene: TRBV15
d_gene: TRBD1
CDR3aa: CATSRGGQGREKLFF
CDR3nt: TGTGCCACCAGCAGGGGAGGACAGGGAAGGGAAAAACTGTTTTTT

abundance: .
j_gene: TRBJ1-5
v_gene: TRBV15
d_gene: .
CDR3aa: CATSSGTLRTLRSNQPQHF
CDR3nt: TGTGCCACCAGCAGTGGAACTCTAAGGACACTTAGGAGCAATCAGCCCCAGCATTTT

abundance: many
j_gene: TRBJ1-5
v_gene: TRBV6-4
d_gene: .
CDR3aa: CASSKDSNQPQHF
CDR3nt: TGTGCCAGCAGCAAGGACAGTAATCAGCCCCAGCATTTT

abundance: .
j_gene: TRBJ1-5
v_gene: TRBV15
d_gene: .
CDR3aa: CATSRQGYSNQPQHF
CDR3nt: TGTGCCACCAGCAGACAGGGATATAGCAATCAGCCCCAGCATTTT

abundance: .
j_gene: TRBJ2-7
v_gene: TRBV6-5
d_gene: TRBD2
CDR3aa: CASSYGRASYEQYF
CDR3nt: TGTGCCAGCAGTTACGGGAGGGCCTCCTACGAGCAGTACTTC

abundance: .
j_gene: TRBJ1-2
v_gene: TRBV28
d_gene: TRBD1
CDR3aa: CASSNRGRDGYTF
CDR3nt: TGTGCCAGCAGTAACAGGGGGCGGGATGGCTACACCTTC

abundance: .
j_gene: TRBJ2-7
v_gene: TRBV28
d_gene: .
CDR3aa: CASSRQGLKSYEQYF
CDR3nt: TGTGCCAGCAGCCGTCAAGGCCTAAAGTCCTACGAGCAGTACTTC

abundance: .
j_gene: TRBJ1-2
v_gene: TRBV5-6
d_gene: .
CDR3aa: CASSLGDLPGPEANYGYTF
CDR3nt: TGTGCCAGCAGCTTGGGGGATCTACCAGGCCCCGAGGCTAACTATGGCTACACCTTC

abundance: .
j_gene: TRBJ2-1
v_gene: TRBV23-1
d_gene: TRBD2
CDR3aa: CASSHSGRRDEQFF
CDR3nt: TGCGCCAGCAGTCACAGCGGGAGACGGGATGAGCAGTTCTTC

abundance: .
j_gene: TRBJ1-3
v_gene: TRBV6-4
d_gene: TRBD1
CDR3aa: CAISDGDRVSGNTIYF
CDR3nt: TGTGCCATCAGTGATGGGGACAGGGTCTCTGGAAACACCATATATTTT

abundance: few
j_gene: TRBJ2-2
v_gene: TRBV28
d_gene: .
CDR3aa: CASSLASSGNTGELFF
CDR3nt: TGTGCCAGCAGTTTAGCCTCATCGGGGAACACCGGGGAGCTGTTTTTT

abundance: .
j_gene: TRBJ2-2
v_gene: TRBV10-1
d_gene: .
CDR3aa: CASTGTRPPAGELFF
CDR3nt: TGCGCCAGCACAGGGACCCGTCCCCCAGCCGGGGAGCTGTTTTTT

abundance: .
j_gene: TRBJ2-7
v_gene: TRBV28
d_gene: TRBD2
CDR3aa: CASRPLGTSHYEQYF
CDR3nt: TGTGCCAGCAGGCCCTTGGGGACTAGCCATTACGAGCAGTACTTC

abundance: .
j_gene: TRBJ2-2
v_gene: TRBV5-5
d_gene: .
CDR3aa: CASSPDLRWSIRELFF
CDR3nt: TGTGCCAGCAGTCCGGACCTTAGGTGGTCGATACGGGAGCTGTTTTTT

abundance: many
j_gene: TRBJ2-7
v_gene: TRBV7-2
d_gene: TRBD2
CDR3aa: CASSLGLAGGTYEQYF
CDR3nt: TGTGCCAGCAGCTTAGGCCTAGCGGGAGGGACCTACGAGCAGTACTTC

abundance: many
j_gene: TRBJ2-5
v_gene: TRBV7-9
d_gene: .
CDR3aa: CASSLDSRRPRETQYF
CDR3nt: TGTGCCAGCAGCTTAGATTCCAGGCGGCCGCGAGAGACCCAGTACTTC

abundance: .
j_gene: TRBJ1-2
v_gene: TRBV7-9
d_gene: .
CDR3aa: CASSFGSATAGYTF
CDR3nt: TGTGCCAGCAGCTTTGGGTCTGCAACTGCTGGCTACACCTTC

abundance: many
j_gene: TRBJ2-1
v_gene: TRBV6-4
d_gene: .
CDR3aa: CASSEASSSYNEQFF
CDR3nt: TGTGCCAGCAGTGAGGCCAGCAGCTCCTACAATGAGCAGTTCTTC

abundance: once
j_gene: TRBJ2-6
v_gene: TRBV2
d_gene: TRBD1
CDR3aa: CASRRDSLLSGANVLTF
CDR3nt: TGTGCCAGCCGCCGGGACAGTTTATTGTCTGGGGCCAACGTCCTGACTTTC

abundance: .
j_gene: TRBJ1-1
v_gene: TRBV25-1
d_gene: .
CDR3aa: CASSEGMANTEAFF
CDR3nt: TGTGCCAGCAGTGAAGGGATGGCCAACACTGAAGCTTTCTTT